Below are 9 T cell receptor beta chains sequenced from a single sample in a study of blood T cell repertoires in COVID-19. Here immunoSEQ multiplex PCR was the method, and the copy in TCRdb shows in-frame clones only, minus some. The sample yields more than 65,000 clones, about 70% seen once. Sample: peripheral blood. The receptors were gathered from a woman of 80 years or more with active or convalescent COVID-19.

The CDR3 reads CASSRALAGDYNEQFF. The CDR3, as DNA: TGTGCCAGCAGCCGGGCTCTAGCGGGGGACTACAATGAGCAGTTCTTC. The chain joins TRBV7-9 to TRBJ2-1; 10 nucleotides match TRBD2. Losses at the gene ends were 5 bases for V and 3 bases for J; bases not matched to a gene: 7. Per germline, CDR1 SEHNR and CDR2 FQNEAQ (reference sequence). The CDR3 is 16 residues long. Using reference TRBV7-9 and TRBJ2-1 for the parts outside the CDR3, the full variable domain is DTGVSQNPRHKITKRGQNVTFRCDPISEHNRLYWYRQTLGQGPEFLTYFQNEAQLEKSRLLSDRFSAERPKGSFSTLEIQRTEQGDSAMYLCASSRALAGDYNEQFFGPGTRLTVL.

This rearrangement joins TRBV4-1 to TRBJ1-1; TRBD1 aligns across 7 bases. There are 15 residues in the CDR3. J gave up 12 bases and V 2 bases, and 15 bases lay outside the gene matches. The germline V gene encodes CDR1 MGHRA and CDR2 YSYEKL. The CDR3 here is CASSQLPQGFDRTFF. The CDR3 bases are TGCGCCAGCAGCCAACTCCCACAGGGGTTTGATCGAACTTTCTTT.

The gene calls are TRBV9 and TRBJ2-3; the match to TRBD1 covers 7 bases. Germline trimming cut 6 bases from V and 2 bases from J; bases unmatched to any gene: 6. The CDR3 has 14 amino acids. Per the germline V gene, CDR1 is SGDLS and CDR2 is YYNGEE. The CDR3 loop is CASTRGSPTDTQYF. DNA for the CDR3: TGTGCCAGCACCAGGGGGTCGCCCACAGATACGCAGTATTTT. Combining the CDR3 with reference TRBV9 and TRBJ2-3 gives the whole variable domain DSGVTQTPKHLITATGQRVTLRCSPRSGDLSVYWYQQSLDQGLQFLIQYYNGEERAKGNILERFSAQQFPDLHSELNLSSLELGDSALYFCASTRGSPTDTQYFGPGTRLTVL.

This chain links TRBV6-6 with TRBJ1-5; 8 bases are a match to TRBD1. The J segment lost 0 bases and the V segment lost 6 bases, leaving 7 bases of the junction unmatched. Germline values: CDR1 MNHNY, CDR2 SVGAGI (reference sequence). There are 16 residues in the CDR3. This CDR3 is CASRGTGRDSNQPQHF. CDR3 sequence (DNA): TGTGCCAGCAGAGGGACAGGTAGGGATAGCAATCAGCCCCAGCATTTT.

This clone turned up a few times. The V and J genes are TRBV7-3 and TRBJ1-2; D unresolved. V was cut by 1 base and J by 10 bases, with 13 bases left in between. Germline CDR1 SGHTA, CDR2 FQGTGA. CDR3 length: 13 amino acids. CDR3 sequence reads: CASSLSQSGPYTF. The CDR3 DNA follows: TGTGCCAGCAGCTTAAGCCAATCGGGTCCCTACACCTTC.

This clone was detected many times. This rearrangement joins TRBV5-6 to TRBJ2-7; tentatively, D is TRBD1 (6 bases). Deletions cut 6 bases from V and 3 bases from J, with 13 bases between. The CDR3 is 13 residues long. Germline V gene sequence: CDR1 SGHDT, CDR2 YYEEEE. The CDR3 nucleotides read TGTGCCAGCACCGGCAGGGGTCACTACGAGCAGTACTTC. As protein: CASTGRGHYEQYF.

The J gene is TRBJ2-3, the V gene TRBV19, with 8 nucleotides matching TRBD2. CDR1 is LNHDA, CDR2 SQIVND, per germline (reference sequence). There are 15 residues in the CDR3. The V gene end was trimmed by 3 bases and the J gene end by 4 bases; junction bases not matched to a gene: 6. This CDR3 reads CASSISGGGSDTQYF. The CDR3 nucleotides read TGTGCCAGTAGTATCTCCGGCGGGGGGTCAGATACGCAGTATTTT.

The chain recombines TRBV2 with TRBJ2-5; TRBD2 aligns across 9 bases. J was trimmed by 2 bases and V by 4 bases; bases with no gene match: 8. Germline CDR1 is SNHLY and CDR2 is FYNNEI. This CDR3 contains 16 residues. In DNA, the CDR3 is TGTGCCAGCAGTGCTCAAGCGGGGGGAGGTCAAGAGACCCAGTACTTC. Its protein is CASSAQAGGGQETQYF.

The V and J genes are TRBV24-1 and TRBJ1-4; D perhaps matches TRBD1 (6 bases). Deletions cut 7 bases from V and 4 bases from J, with 15 bases between. The CDR3 consists of 15 residues. Germline assignment: CDR1 KGHDR and CDR2 SFDVKD. The CDR3 spells CATSRTGLGNEKLFF. CDR3 bases: TGTGCCACCAGCCGCACAGGGTTGGGTAATGAAAAACTGTTTTTT.